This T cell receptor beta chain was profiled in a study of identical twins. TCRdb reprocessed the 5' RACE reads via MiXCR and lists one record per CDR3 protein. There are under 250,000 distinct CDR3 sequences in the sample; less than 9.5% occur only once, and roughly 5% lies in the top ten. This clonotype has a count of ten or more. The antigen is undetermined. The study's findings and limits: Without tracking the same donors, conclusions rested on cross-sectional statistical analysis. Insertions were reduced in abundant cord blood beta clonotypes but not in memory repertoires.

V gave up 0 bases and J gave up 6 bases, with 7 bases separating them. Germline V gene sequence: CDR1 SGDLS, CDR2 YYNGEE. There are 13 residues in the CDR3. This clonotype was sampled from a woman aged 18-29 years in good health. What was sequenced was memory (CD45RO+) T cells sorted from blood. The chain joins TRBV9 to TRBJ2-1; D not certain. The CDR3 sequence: CASSVETGNEQFF. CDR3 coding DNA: TGTGCCAGCAGCGTAGAGACTGGCAATGAGCAGTTCTTC.